These T cell receptor beta chains were read from a single sample in a study of shared clonotypes between healthy human individuals. The table came from immunoSEQ multiplex PCR; TCRdb's copy has only in-frame clones and leaves some out. The sample includes over 850,000 clones, approximately 80% of them seen just once. Sequenced: memory CD4+ T cells from PBMCs. Receptor source: a young man in good health. Some clones in this sample may be carry-over from other donors' samples. Both conserved end residues are part of each CDR3. A D gene is named only where the DNA matches it firmly. Some rows mark clone size as missing; the rest say once, few, many or name a class of expanded clone.

J	size	length	D	V	DNA	CDR3
TRBJ1-1	.	14	TRBD1	TRBV19	TGTGCCAGTAGTCCTCGACAGGGGAACACTGAAGCTTTCTTT	CASSPRQGNTEAFF
TRBJ2-4	.	15	TRBD1	TRBV4-1	TGCGCCAGCAGCCTAGGACAGGGGGCGAGGAACATTCAGTACTTC	CASSLGQGARNIQYF
TRBJ2-7	.	12	.	TRBV7-9	TGTGCCAGCAGCTCGGGGGCCTACGAGCAGTACTTC	CASSSGAYEQYF
TRBJ2-7	few	14	TRBD2	TRBV2	TGTGCCAGCAGGCGGGAGCCGTCCTCCTACGAGCAGTACTTC	CASRREPSSYEQYF
TRBJ2-7	.	15	TRBD2	TRBV10-3	TGTGCCATCAGCCGGACTAGCGGGAGCTCCTACGAGCAGTACTTC	CAISRTSGSSYEQYF
TRBJ2-5	few	14	.	TRBV27	TGTGCCAGCAGTCCCCTGACGCGGTTGGAGACCCAGTACTTC	CASSPLTRLETQYF
TRBJ2-3	.	19	TRBD2	TRBV6-7	TGTGCCAGCAGCCGGAAAACTAGCGGAAGAGGGCCCGGCACAGATACGCAGTATTTT	CASSRKTSGRGPGTDTQYF
TRBJ2-1	.	17	.	TRBV4-1	TGCGCCAGCAGCCTCCAAGGTTCGACCGCTACCTACAATGAGCAGTTCTTC	CASSLQGSTATYNEQFF
TRBJ2-6	.	17	.	TRBV7-6	TGTGCCAGCAGCTCTACTATCAGGGGTTCTGGGGCCAACGTCCTGACTTTC	CASSSTIRGSGANVLTF
TRBJ1-2	.	15	TRBD1	TRBV28	TGTGCCAGCAGTCCAGGGACAGCAACTTCCTATGGCTACACCTTC	CASSPGTATSYGYTF